This entry describes one T cell receptor (beta chain). Its antigen is not identified. CDR1 and CDR2 from the germline V gene are SGHTA and FQGNSA. V shed 5 bases and J 0 bases; nucleotides not matched to a gene: 5. This CDR3 spans 15 amino acids. This specimen belongs to a study of OX40 agonist ivuxolimab in advanced cancers. Study-wide background: Patients received ivuxolimab, an agonistic anti-OX40 (CD134) antibody. Dose-escalation patients suffered from hepatocellular carcinoma, melanoma, renal cell or head and neck cancer. Study results and limitations: Partial responders dosed at 0.1-3.0 mg/kg displayed clonal expansion ranking among the lowest.

Data came from immunoSEQ multiplex PCR; TCRdb stores just in-frame clones and leaves some out. Of approximately 58,000 clones detected, approximately 91% appear once; the ten largest clones hold about 0.71%. Sample: CD4+ or CD8+ T cells sorted from blood, taken in a trial of the OX40 agonist ivuxolimab. The receptor was isolated from an adult with an advanced solid tumor such as melanoma, head and neck, liver or kidney cancer. V usage is TRBV7-2 and J usage is TRBJ2-7; TRBD2 matches at 9 bases. The CDR3 region has the DNA TGTGCCAGCAGCCGGAGCGGGGGGAGCTCCTACGAGCAGTACTTC. Translating it yields CASSRSGGSSYEQYF. Combining the CDR3 with reference TRBV7-2 and TRBJ2-7 gives the whole variable domain GAGVSQSPSNKVTEKGKDVELRCDPISGHTALYWYRQSLGQGLEFLIYFQGNSAPDKSGLPSDRFSAERTGGSVSTLTIQRTQQEDSAVYLCASSRSGGSSYEQYFGPGTRLTVT.